These 20 T cell receptor beta chains were sequenced from one sample in a study of control samples from healthy donors and cancer patients (TCRdb year 2020). To prepare the library, the immunoSEQ multiplex PCR assay was applied. As stored in TCRdb, this immuneACCESS dataset retains in-frame rearrangements with V and J assigned. A fraction of the clones does not appear; measured against another copy, unresolved V genes explain less than half of the discrepancy, and the remainder lacks a known reason. This sample gives about 92,000 clones in total; roughly four fifths of them show up just once. In total, the top ten clones hold 8.5% to 10% of the sample. Sequenced material: blood. These receptors came from a woman between 55 and 75 years old in good health.

The V and J genes are TRBV5-1 and TRBJ2-5, with 10 bases fitting TRBD2. Losses at the gene ends were 7 bases for V and 5 bases for J; bases not matched to a gene: 8. Germline lookup yields CDR1 SGHRS and CDR2 YFSETQ. The CDR3 spans 14 residues. The CDR3 sequence: CASGLSGGSETQYF. For the CDR3, the DNA is TGCGCCAGCGGCCTTAGCGGGGGGTCGGAGACCCAGTACTTC. Combining the CDR3 with reference TRBV5-1 and TRBJ2-5 gives the whole variable domain KAGVTQTPRYLIKTRGQQVTLSCSPISGHRSVSWYQQTPGQGLQFLFEYFSETQRNKGNFPGRFSGRQFSNSRSEMNVSTLELGDSALYLCASGLSGGSETQYFGPGTRLLVL.

The J gene is TRBJ1-1, the V gene TRBV2, with D uncertain. Germline assignment: CDR1 SNHLY and CDR2 FYNNEI. Trimming shortened V by 5 bases and J by 0 bases, and 7 bases separated the two germline ends. The CDR3 totals 13 residues. The CDR3 DNA reads TGTGCCAGCAGTTCAGACATGAACACTGAAGCTTTCTTT. This codes for CASSSDMNTEAFF.

The chain joins TRBV10-3 to TRBJ1-6; 7 bases line up with TRBD1. The germline CDR1 and CDR2 sequences are ENHRY and SYGVKD. The V gene end was trimmed by 8 bases and the J gene end by 5 bases; junction bases not matched to a gene: 3. There are 13 residues in the CDR3. The CDR3: CAIRDRDNSPLHF. CDR3 nucleotide sequence: TGTGCCATCCGGGACAGAGATAATTCACCCCTCCACTTT.

The V call is TRBV10-3, the J call TRBJ1-5, with D unclear. Trimming pared 10 bases from V and 4 bases from J, leaving 20 bases between. The germline CDR1 and CDR2 sequences are ENHRY and SYGVKD. CDR3 length equals 15 residues. The CDR3 reads CATQETELGNQPQHF. CDR3 bases: TGTGCCACCCAGGAGACTGAATTAGGGAATCAGCCCCAGCATTTT.

This clone was recorded only once. The chain carries TRBV3-1 (or the pseudogene TRBV3-2) and TRBJ2-3; D gene uncertain. The CDR3 loop spans 15 amino acids. Germline lookup yields CDR1 LGHDT and CDR2 YNNKEL (reference sequence). Trimming stripped 2 bases from V and 0 bases from J, with 9 bases between. The CDR3 nucleotides read TGTGCCAGCAGCCAAAGCCTTAGGAGCACAGATACGCAGTATTTT. Its protein product is CASSQSLRSTDTQYF.

Here the CDR3 reads CASRVRGRGGQETQYF. In nucleotides, the CDR3 is TGTGCCAGCAGGGTCAGGGGGCGCGGGGGCCAAGAGACCCAGTACTTC. This sequence joins TRBV27 and TRBJ2-5; D is possibly TRBD1 (8 bases). CDR3 size: 16 residues. Germline loops: CDR1 MNHEY, CDR2 SMNVEV (reference sequence). V lost 6 bases and J lost 1, with 18 bases in between.

This clone was picked up a small number of times. The V gene is TRBV9, the J gene TRBJ1-1; D is possibly TRBD1 (6 bases). Germline CDR1 SGDLS, CDR2 YYNGEE. Trimming took 4 bases from V and 0 from J, leaving 10 bases between them. The CDR3 consists of 14 residues. This CDR3 reads CASSPGQLNTEAFF. Here the CDR3 DNA reads TGTGCCAGCAGCCCCGGACAGCTGAACACTGAAGCTTTCTTT. Looking up the rest from reference TRBV9 and TRBJ1-1 gives the full variable domain: DSGVTQTPKHLITATGQRVTLRCSPRSGDLSVYWYQQSLDQGLQFLIQYYNGEERAKGNILERFSAQQFPDLHSELNLSSLELGDSALYFCASSPGQLNTEAFFGQGTRLTVV.

This clone has a handful of counts. The rearrangement joins TRBV10-2 to TRBJ1-5; unclear D gene. The V gene lost 1 base and the J gene lost 5 bases, with 3 bases spanning the gap. The CDR3 is 12 residues long. Germline CDR1 reads WSHSY; CDR2 reads SAAADI. This CDR3 reads CASSEWDQPQHF. The DNA of the CDR3 is TGCGCCAGCAGTGAGTGGGATCAGCCCCAGCATTTT.

A single count supports this clone. This chain joins TRBV6-5 and TRBJ2-1; 11 bases fit TRBD2. This CDR3 region has 14 residues. Germline assignment: CDR1 MNHEY and CDR2 SVGAGI. The junction had 4 bases not matched to a gene; V was cut back by 2 bases and J by 10 bases. The CDR3 sequence: CASSYDASGREQFF. CDR3 nucleotide sequence: TGTGCCAGCAGTTACGACGCTAGCGGGAGGGAGCAGTTCTTC.

The chain employs TRBV12-3 or TRBV12-4 and TRBJ2-7, with D unresolved. The V end lost 6 bases, the J end lost 6 bases, and 12 bases lay between the germline ends. This CDR3 is built from 12 residues. The CDR3 region is CASRILQSEQYF. The CDR3 nucleotides read TGTGCCAGCAGGATACTCCAAAGCGAGCAGTACTTC.

The CDR3 DNA reads TGTGCCAGCAGTCCCGGTACAGCTCGGTTCTTC. It codes for CASSPGTARFF. The V gene is TRBV14, the J gene TRBJ2-1; D is undetermined. The germline gives CDR1 SGHDN, CDR2 FVKESK. CDR3 length: 11 residues. Trimming cost V 6 bases and J 15 bases, with 15 bases left between them.

The J gene is TRBJ2-1, the V gene TRBV27; 10 bases fit TRBD2. This CDR3 is 15 amino acids long. Trimming at V came to 6 bases and at J to 3 bases, leaving 5 bases not matched to a gene. Germline assignment: CDR1 MNHEY and CDR2 SMNVEV (reference sequence). The CDR3 region is CASRRAGGVYNEQFF. CDR3 DNA sequence: TGTGCCAGCAGAAGAGCGGGAGGGGTCTACAATGAGCAGTTCTTC.

The chain is built from TRBV18 and TRBJ1-2; 12 bases line up with TRBD1. Losses at the gene ends were 2 bases for V and 8 bases for J; bases not matched to a gene: 18. The germline V gene encodes CDR1 KGHSH and CDR2 LQKENI. This CDR3 has 19 amino acids. CDR3 residues: CASSPSASVRGQGAEGYTF. The DNA for the CDR3 is TGTGCCAGCTCACCATCGGCTAGCGTCAGGGGACAGGGGGCAGAAGGCTACACCTTC.

CDR3 amino acids: CASSSTSGGTGELFF. The CDR3 region has the DNA TGTGCCAGCAGCTCGACTAGCGGGGGCACCGGGGAGCTGTTTTTT. The chain employs TRBV11-2 and TRBJ2-2; 12 nucleotides align to TRBD2. This CDR3 contains 15 residues. The V and J ends lost 4 bases and 4 bases, in that order; junction bases with no gene match: 1. Germline V gene data show CDR1 as SGHAT and CDR2 as FQNNGV.

The genes are TRBV5-1 and TRBJ1-4; TRBD1 matches at 9 bases. V was clipped by 4 bases and J by 8 bases; unmatched bases: 6. CDR3 length: 14 amino acids. CDR1 and CDR2 (germline): SGHRS, YFSETQ. CDR3 DNA sequence: TGCGCCAGCAGCACGGGACAGGGAGTGGAAAAACTGTTTTTT. Translation: CASSTGQGVEKLFF. Full variable domain (remainder filled in from reference TRBV5-1 and TRBJ1-4): KAGVTQTPRYLIKTRGQQVTLSCSPISGHRSVSWYQQTPGQGLQFLFEYFSETQRNKGNFPGRFSGRQFSNSRSEMNVSTLELGDSALYLCASSTGQGVEKLFFGSGTQLSVL.

V gene TRBV5-5 combines with J gene TRBJ1-3; weak D call: TRBD1 (6 bases). V lost 1 base and J lost 4, with 15 bases in between. The germline V gene encodes CDR1 SGHKS and CDR2 YYEKEE (reference sequence). The CDR3 consists of 16 residues. For the CDR3, the DNA is TGTGCCAGCAGCTTGCTCGATCAGGGGCCCGGAAACACCATATATTTT. It translates to CASSLLDQGPGNTIYF.

The rearrangement joins TRBV6-5 to TRBJ1-6; D may be TRBD1 (5 bases). Germline V gives CDR1 MNHEY, CDR2 SVGAGI. This CDR3 is 15 amino acids long. V was clipped by 6 bases and J by 7 bases, with 16 bases between them. CDR3 sequence: CASSSGRRLNSPLHF. The CDR3 DNA reads TGTGCCAGCAGCTCGGGACGGAGATTGAATTCACCCCTCCACTTT.

This clone showed up just a few times. V is TRBV7-2 and J is TRBJ2-3; 7 bases line up with TRBD2. From germline, CDR1 is SGHTA and CDR2 FQGNSA. V lost 4 bases to trimming and J lost 0 bases; unmatched junction nucleotides: 16. The length of the CDR3 is 19 residues. The CDR3 DNA sequence: TGTGCCAGCAGCTCCCTAGGGGCTAGCGGCAAATCTAGCACAGATACGCAGTATTTT. Its translation: CASSSLGASGKSSTDTQYF.

The J gene is TRBJ1-2, the V gene TRBV4-2, with D hard to call. Trimming left V 0 bases short and J 0 bases short, with 8 bases between. This CDR3 is 15 amino acids long. Germline V gene data show CDR1 as LGHNA and CDR2 as YNFKEQ. The CDR3 DNA reads TGTGCCAGCAGCCAAGATGCCAGGACTAACTATGGCTACACCTTC. Amino acid sequence: CASSQDARTNYGYTF.

This rearrangement joins TRBV6-5 to TRBJ1-1; D may be TRBD1 (5 bases). The CDR3 has 15 residues. Trimming cost V 0 bases and J 4 bases, with 12 bases left between them. CDR1 is MNHEY and CDR2 is SVGAGI in the germline V gene. The CDR3 DNA sequence: TGTGCCAGCAGTTACTCAAGGCAGGGACTCACTGAAGCTTTCTTT. Its protein product is CASSYSRQGLTEAFF.